The T cell receptor (beta chain) under discussion was sequenced for a study of cytomegalovirus exposure and HLA in healthy donors. Overall study findings and caveats: Later analysis identified several of the most significant clusters that appeared linked to common viral pathogens.

This clone was detected a few times. Its antigen is unknown. The CDR3 has 15 residues. The V gene lost 6 bases and the J gene lost 0 bases, with 12 bases spanning the gap. Looked up from germline, CDR1 is MDHEN and CDR2 is SYDVKM. In the PCR, 60 Vbeta and 13 Jbeta primers were used. The protocol was immunoSEQ multiplex PCR, while the TCRdb copy is restricted to in-frame clones and leaves out a portion. The sample shows over 150,000 clones, 60% to 80% of them seen only once. The specimen sequenced was PBMCs. The V call is TRBV28, the J call TRBJ2-1; D is undetermined. This clonotype was obtained from a man aged 25 to 40 in good health and CMV-seropositive. CDR3 sequence reads: CASSPPTGSYNEQFF. CDR3 nucleotide sequence: TGTGCCAGCAGCCCCCCAACGGGCTCCTACAATGAGCAGTTCTTC. Using reference TRBV28 and TRBJ2-1 for the parts outside the CDR3, the full variable domain is DVKVTQSSRYLVKRTGEKVFLECVQDMDHENMFWYRQDPGLGLRLIYFSYDVKMKEKGDIPEGYSVSREKKERFSLILESASTNQTSMYLCASSPPTGSYNEQFFGPGTRLTVL.